In its sample, the clone carrying this TCR beta chain was seen many times. This sample is drawn from a study of Graves' ophthalmopathy and Graves' hyperthyroidism. Amplifying from RNA transcripts, the study obtained TCR beta CDR3 regions. HTBI primers were employed in first-round RT-PCR, then a second-round multiplex PCR followed. One entry per CDR3 protein results from TCRdb running MiXCR on the multiplex PCR reads. The sample has around 1.1 million distinct CDR3 sequences, 35% to 40% seen once. Patients were diagnosed from clinical symptoms, serum thyroxine, TRAb, thyroid ultrasound and orbital computed tomography. The sample consisted of peripheral blood or thyroid tissue (not recorded which). This sequence was found in an adult man with Graves' hyperthyroidism.

CDR3 sequence reads: CASSPRGGGNGKLFF. The CDR3 DNA follows: TGTGCCAGTAGCCCCCGCGGTGGGGGGAACGGGAAACTGTTTTTT. The V call is TRBV19, the J call TRBJ1-4, with a tentative D call TRBD1 (5 bases). This CDR3 spans 15 amino acids. Trimming removed 6 bases from V and 11 bases from J, with 22 bases in between. The germline CDR1 and CDR2 sequences are LNHDA and SQIVND (reference sequence). The whole variable domain, filled in from reference TRBV19 and TRBJ1-4, reads DGGITQSPKYLFRKEGQNVTLSCEQNLNHDAMYWYRQDPGQGLRLIYYSQIVNDFQKGDIAEGYSVSREKKESFPLTVTSAQKNPTAFYLCASSPRGGGNGKLFFGSGTQLSVL.